The 13 T cell receptor beta chains listed next were all sequenced from one sample in a study of technical replicates of blood from a handful of donors. Profiling relied on immunoSEQ multiplex PCR, and the TCRdb table lists in-frame clones only, not all of them. Of 45,000 to 60,000 clones listed, around 92% are singletons. The source material was PBMCs. These TCRs come from a human donor in good health. Some clones in this sample may be carry-over from other donors' samples.

The chain links TRBV2 to TRBJ1-1, with no clear D. With 0 bases removed from V and 1 base from J, the gap between germline ends came to 9 bases. This CDR3 contains 15 residues. Germline CDR1 and CDR2: SNHLY and FYNNEI. CDR3 region: CASSEAPTRNTEAFF. CDR3 DNA: TGTGCCAGCAGTGAAGCCCCGACTAGGAACACTGAAGCTTTCTTT.

The genes are TRBV7-9 and TRBJ1-1; TRBD1 matches at 7 bases. V shed 2 bases and J 6 bases; nucleotides not matched to a gene: 9. This CDR3 contains 15 residues. Germline V gene sequence: CDR1 SEHNR, CDR2 FQNEAQ (reference sequence). This CDR3 reads CASSLNRRGHAEAFF. In DNA, the CDR3 is TGTGCCAGCAGCTTAAATAGGAGGGGGCACGCTGAAGCTTTCTTT.

The CDR3: CASSLGGNTQYF. CDR3 DNA sequence: TGTGCCAGCAGCTTAGGCGGGAACACGCAGTATTTT. The rearrangement uses TRBV11-2 and TRBJ2-3; D is possibly TRBD2 (6 bases). Looked up from germline, CDR1 is SGHAT and CDR2 is FQNNGV. V gave up 1 base and J gave up 9 bases, with 8 bases separating them. The CDR3 totals 12 residues.

V usage is TRBV6-6 and J usage is TRBJ2-7, with 9 bases that match TRBD2. From germline, CDR1 is MNHNY and CDR2 SVGAGI (reference sequence). V dropped 2 bases and J dropped 3; count of bases not matched to a gene: 2. This CDR3 region has 14 residues. CDR3 loop: CASSYGSGSYEQYF. The DNA of the CDR3 is TGTGCCAGCAGTTACGGTAGCGGGAGCTACGAGCAGTACTTC.

The V and J genes are TRBV5-1 and TRBJ1-4; maybe TRBD1 (6 bases). Germline CDR1 SGHRS, CDR2 YFSETQ. This CDR3 is 14 amino acids long. With 5 bases removed from V and 5 bases from J, the gap between germline ends came to 13 bases. The chain's CDR3 is CASSFGQSNEKLFF. DNA of the CDR3: TGCGCCAGCAGTTTTGGACAGTCCAATGAAAAACTGTTTTTT.

This clone was counted once. J is TRBJ2-7 and V is TRBV19, with D perhaps TRBD2 (6 bases). The germline V gene encodes CDR1 LNHDA and CDR2 SQIVND (reference sequence). The ends were cut back, 5 bases at V and 9 bases at J, with 14 bases in the middle. This CDR3 contains 12 residues. The CDR3 bases are TGTGCCAGTAGTGGGGGGACGGCGAGGCAGTACTTC. Protein sequence: CASSGGTARQYF.

This sequence joins TRBV7-9 and TRBJ2-3; D remains ambiguous. This CDR3 has 15 amino acids. V lost 1 base to trimming and J lost 2 bases, with 10 bases between them. Germline V gives CDR1 SEHNR, CDR2 FQNEAQ (reference sequence). The CDR3 sequence: CASSLVKANTDTQYF. In DNA form, the CDR3 reads TGTGCCAGCAGCTTAGTTAAAGCAAACACAGATACGCAGTATTTT.

The V gene is TRBV7-6, the J gene TRBJ2-1, with D uncertain. V shed 10 bases and J shed 0 bases, with 16 bases lying between them. Germline values: CDR1 SGHVS, CDR2 FNYEAQ. This CDR3 has 15 residues. The CDR3 bases are TGTGCCACCAGAACCCAGCGAGGCTCCTACAATGAGCAGTTCTTC. Translation: CATRTQRGSYNEQFF.

This rearrangement joins TRBV6-5 to TRBJ2-1; 9 bases are a match to TRBD2. The CDR3 runs 15 residues. CDR1 and CDR2 from the germline V gene are MNHEY and SVGAGI. V trimming: 4 bases; J trimming: 3 bases; junction bases outside the gene matches: 4. The CDR3: CASSSPSGIYNEQFF. The CDR3 DNA follows: TGTGCCAGCAGTTCACCTAGCGGGATCTACAATGAGCAGTTCTTC.

V and J are TRBV20-1 and TRBJ2-4, with D tentatively TRBD2 (6 bases). CDR1 is DFQATT and CDR2 is SNEGSKA in the germline V gene (reference sequence). Between the trimmed V and J ends, which lost 0 bases and 13 bases, there was a span of 10 bases. The CDR3 has 11 amino acids. CDR3 DNA: TGCAGTGCTAGAGATCTCGGGGGACAGTACTTC. Translation gives CSARDLGGQYF.

The chain links TRBV10-3 to TRBJ2-5; D is possibly TRBD2 (5 bases). The CDR3 consists of 17 residues. The germline V gene has CDR1 ENHRY and CDR2 SYGVKD. V lost 0 bases and J lost 5, with 19 bases in between. CDR3 residues: CAISESRPVEVAETQYF. CDR3 coding DNA: TGTGCCATCAGTGAGTCGAGACCAGTGGAGGTCGCGGAGACCCAGTACTTC.

The chain uses TRBV7-2 and TRBJ2-2; 8 bases line up with TRBD2. There are 16 residues in the CDR3. Germline V gene sequence: CDR1 SGHTA, CDR2 FQGNSA. The V gene end was trimmed by 4 bases and the J gene end by 4 bases; junction bases not matched to a gene: 8. The CDR3, as DNA: TGTGCCAGCAGCTCTAGAAGCGGGGGAGGCACCGGGGAGCTGTTTTTT. It is translated as CASSSRSGGGTGELFF.

The J gene is TRBJ2-2, the V gene TRBV4-3; maybe TRBD2 (6 bases). Germline CDR1 LGHNA, CDR2 YSLEER. The CDR3 runs 17 residues. V was shortened by 0 bases and J by 5 bases, with 16 bases between the two germline ends. The CDR3 coding sequence is TGCGCCAGCAGCCAAGATCAGAGGCGGGGAGGTACCGGGGAGCTGTTTTTT. Translating it yields CASSQDQRRGGTGELFF.